The present T cell receptor beta chain was sequenced within a study of T cell repertoires in ileal Crohn's disease. In the study overall: Every patient was operated on for stricturing (around 61%) or penetrating (approximately 40%) complications. Thiopurines (around twelve) or anti-TNF agents (more than 17) were given postoperatively to about half. Study-wide findings and caveats: Compared with CD4 T cells, sorted CD8 cells carried more expanded clones.

TCRB immunosequencing input was approximately 450 nanograms of biopsy DNA per sample. TCRdb keeps only in-frame clones here, not all; method: immunoSEQ multiplex PCR. Here the sample spans fewer than 20,000 clones, about 86% being singletons. Germline values: CDR1 SGHNT, CDR2 YYREEE (reference sequence). J lost 8 bases, V lost 0 bases, and 8 bases had no gene match. This CDR3 has 16 amino acids. On this clone itself: Its antigen is not known.

The chain carries TRBV5-4 and TRBJ1-4, with 9 bases that match TRBD1. The sequence was collected from an adult with Crohn's disease. Sequencing was done on a sample of ileal tissue. CDR3 region: CASSLGTGTGNEKLFF. The CDR3 DNA sequence: TGTGCCAGCAGCTTGGGGACCGGGACAGGGAACGAAAAACTGTTTTTT.